The 8 T cell receptor beta chains listed next were all sequenced from one sample in a study of CD8 T cells in Susac syndrome. Random-hexamer reverse transcription was applied to about 0.45 to 1 ug RNA. One entry per CDR3 protein results from TCRdb running MiXCR on the immunoSEQ multiplex PCR reads. The repertoire includes hundreds of thousands of distinct CDR3 sequences, approximately 85% of them detected once, and about 0.12% sits in the top ten. Sequencing was performed on CD8+ T cells from PBMCs. Source of these receptors: a human donor with multiple sclerosis.

The chain recombines TRBV7-8 with TRBJ2-3, with D possibly TRBD2 on 5 matching bases. CDR3 length: 13 residues. Germline V lookup: CDR1 SGHVS, CDR2 FQNEAQ. The V gene lost 5 bases and the J gene lost 4 bases, with 10 bases spanning the gap. The CDR3 DNA reads TGTGCCAGCAGCCAAAGTAGCGCAGATACGCAGTATTTT. This gives the protein CASSQSSADTQYF. Complete variable domain (other parts from reference TRBV7-8 and TRBJ2-3): GAGVSQSPRYKVAKRGQDVALRCDPISGHVSLFWYQQALGQGPEFLTYFQNEAQLDKSGLPSDRFFAERPEGSVSTLKIQRTQQEDSAVYLCASSQSSADTQYFGPGTRLTVL.

The CDR3 is CASSGGYGTEAFF. CDR3 bases: TGCGCCAGCAGTGGGGGATACGGCACTGAAGCTTTCTTT. The chain links TRBV10-1 to TRBJ1-1; D unresolved. Germline values: CDR1 WNHNN, CDR2 SYGVQD (reference sequence). The germline V and J ends were trimmed by 4 bases and 4 bases, with 10 bases remaining between them. This CDR3 is 13 amino acids long.

The chain has TRBV6-1 and TRBJ2-1; the match to TRBD2 covers 8 bases. Germline lookup yields CDR1 MNHNS and CDR2 SASEGT. The trim removed 1 base at V and 8 bases at J, leaving 10 bases unmatched. The CDR3 contains 16 residues. CDR3: CASSEVPGTSGDEQFF. CDR3 DNA sequence: TGTGCCAGCAGTGAAGTACCCGGGACTAGTGGGGATGAGCAGTTCTTC.

The rearrangement links TRBV5-1 to TRBJ1-1; 8 bases map to TRBD1. J gave up 4 bases and V 2 bases, and 7 bases lay outside the gene matches. The CDR3 is 15 residues long. From germline, CDR1 is SGHRS and CDR2 YFSETQ. In DNA form, the CDR3 reads TGCGCCAGCAGCTTAAACAGGGGGGCGGTCACTGAAGCTTTCTTT. Its translation: CASSLNRGAVTEAFF.

The chain links TRBV27 to TRBJ1-1, with D unclear. The ends were cut back, 8 bases at V and 0 bases at J, with 10 bases in the middle. CDR3 size: 13 residues. The germline V gene encodes CDR1 MNHEY and CDR2 SMNVEV (reference sequence). In DNA form, the CDR3 reads TGTGCCAGCCACGAGTTCTTGAACACTGAAGCTTTCTTT. Protein sequence: CASHEFLNTEAFF.

The rearrangement uses TRBV10-3 and TRBJ2-2; 9 bases match TRBD1. The length of the CDR3 is 17 residues. With V trimmed by 0 bases and J by 6 bases, 8 bases remained unmatched. CDR1 ENHRY and CDR2 SYGVKD come from the germline V gene. The CDR3 DNA follows: TGTGCCATCAGTGAGTCAAGTAACGGACAGGGGTCCGGGGAGCTGTTTTTT. Its protein product is CAISESSNGQGSGELFF.

This sequence joins TRBV20-1 and TRBJ1-1; 10 positions match TRBD1. The junction had 0 bases not matched to a gene; V was cut back by 5 bases and J by 3 bases. Germline loops: CDR1 DFQATT, CDR2 SNEGSKA (reference sequence). The CDR3 runs to 12 residues. The CDR3 sequence is CSAGQGDTEAFF. The CDR3 DNA reads as TGCAGTGCTGGACAGGGGGACACTGAAGCTTTCTTT.

J is TRBJ2-4 and V is TRBV5-6; 8 bases map to TRBD2. Trimming at V came to 0 bases and at J to 0 bases, leaving 8 bases not matched to a gene. Per the germline V gene, CDR1 is SGHDT and CDR2 is YYEEEE. The CDR3 is 18 amino acids. CDR3 sequence: CASSLAASGRLAKNIQYF. The CDR3 DNA sequence: TGTGCCAGCAGCTTGGCGGCTAGCGGGCGACTAGCCAAAAACATTCAGTACTTC. The whole variable domain, remainder taken from reference TRBV5-6 and TRBJ2-4, is DAGVTQSPTHLIKTRGQQVTLRCSPKSGHDTVSWYQQALGQGPQFIFQYYEEEERQRGNFPDRFSGHQFPNYSSELNVNALLLGDSALYLCASSLAASGRLAKNIQYFGAGTRLSVL.